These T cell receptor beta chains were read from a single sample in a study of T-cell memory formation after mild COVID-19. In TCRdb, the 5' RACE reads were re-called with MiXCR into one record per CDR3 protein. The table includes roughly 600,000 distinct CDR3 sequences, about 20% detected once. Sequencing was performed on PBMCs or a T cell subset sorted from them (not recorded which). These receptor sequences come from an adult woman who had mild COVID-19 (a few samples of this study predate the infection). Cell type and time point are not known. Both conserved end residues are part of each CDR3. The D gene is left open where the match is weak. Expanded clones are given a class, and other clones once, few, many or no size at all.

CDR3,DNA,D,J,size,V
CASSYSDYVSNQPQHF,TGTGCCAGCAGTTACTCCGACTATGTTAGCAATCAGCCCCAGCATTTT,-,TRBJ1-5,-,TRBV6-2/TRBV6-3
CASSLAGSGSLTDTQYF,TGTGCCAGCAGCTTGGCCGGCAGCGGGAGCCTCACAGATACGCAGTATTTT,TRBD2,TRBJ2-3,-,TRBV5-6
CASSPGTGGSFYEQFF,TGTGCCAGCTCACCAGGAACAGGGGGGTCCTTCTATGAGCAGTTCTTC,TRBD1,TRBJ2-1,-,TRBV18
CSAIMVLSGEKLFF,TGCAGTGCCATCATGGTGTTATCTGGTGAAAAACTGTTTTTT,-,TRBJ1-4,few,TRBV20-1
CASSQGLAGSSYEQYF,TGCGCCAGCAGCCAAGGACTAGCGGGCAGCTCCTACGAGCAGTACTTC,TRBD2,TRBJ2-7,-,TRBV4-3
CASSLNAGQQAFF,TGTGCCAGCAGCTTAAACGCGGGACAGCAAGCTTTCTTT,TRBD1,TRBJ1-1,few,TRBV7-3
CASSEVGTPYEQYF,TGTGCCAGCAGTGAAGTAGGGACGCCCTACGAGCAGTACTTC,-,TRBJ2-7,-,TRBV6-1
CASSLGTGMWTEAFF,TGTGCCAGCAGCTTAGGGACAGGGATGTGGACTGAAGCTTTCTTT,TRBD1,TRBJ1-1,-,TRBV7-9
CASSQGTSGVF,TGTGCCAGCAGCCAAGGGACTAGCGGGGTCTTC,TRBD2,TRBJ2-1,few,TRBV4-2
CASMLRQTNTEAFF,TGTGCCAGTATGCTGAGACAGACCAACACTGAAGCTTTCTTT,-,TRBJ1-1,few,TRBV19
CASSVEATQNTGELFF,TGTGCCAGCAGCGTCGAAGCGACACAGAACACCGGGGAGCTGTTTTTT,-,TRBJ2-2,few,TRBV9
CASSPGQGNNYGYTF,TGTGCCAGCTCACCAGGACAGGGGAATAACTATGGCTACACCTTC,TRBD1,TRBJ1-2,once,TRBV18
CASSEGWSTDTQYF,TGTGCCAGCAGTGAAGGATGGAGCACAGATACGCAGTATTTT,-,TRBJ2-3,-,TRBV6-4
CASSLVAGGSSYEQYF,TGTGCCAGCAGCTTAGTAGCGGGGGGAAGCTCCTACGAGCAGTACTTC,TRBD2,TRBJ2-7,few,TRBV11-3
CASSWDSFPNTEAFF,TGTGCCAGCAGTTGGGACAGTTTCCCGAACACTGAAGCTTTCTTT,TRBD1,TRBJ1-1,few,TRBV12-3/TRBV12-4
CASSQRVGGLRETQYF,TGTGCCAGCAGTCAAAGGGTCGGGGGTTTACGGGAGACCCAGTACTTC,-,TRBJ2-5,-,TRBV25-1
CASSLERGGNQPQHF,TGTGCCAGCAGCTTGGAGAGGGGAGGCAATCAGCCCCAGCATTTT,-,TRBJ1-5,few,TRBV5-5
CSARDDWAGGTGELFF,TGCAGTGCTAGAGATGATTGGGCCGGAGGGACCGGGGAGCTGTTTTTT,-,TRBJ2-2,few,TRBV20-1
CASRNTGTIGNTIYF,TGTGCCAGCAGGAATACTGGGACAATTGGAAACACCATATATTTT,-,TRBJ1-3,few,TRBV12-3/TRBV12-4
CASGLGTDNYGYTF,TGCGCCAGCGGATTAGGGACGGATAACTATGGCTACACCTTC,-,TRBJ1-2,few,TRBV5-1
CASSLTFLGDEQFF,TGCGCCAGCAGCTTGACCTTTCTAGGCGATGAGCAGTTCTTC,-,TRBJ2-1,many,TRBV5-1
CASSPRGFEAFF,TGTGCCAGCAGCCCCCGCGGGTTTGAAGCTTTCTTT,-,TRBJ1-1,-,TRBV13
CASSRGTGAQETQYF,TGTGCCAGCTCACGAGGGACAGGAGCCCAAGAGACCCAGTACTTC,TRBD1,TRBJ2-5,-,TRBV18
CASSPSSGVDTEAFF,TGTGCCAGCAGCCCCTCTTCGGGGGTCGACACTGAAGCTTTCTTT,-,TRBJ1-1,-,TRBV9
CASSPGLNGRPDTQYF,TGCGCCAGCAGCCCAGGCCTGAACGGGAGGCCGGATACGCAGTATTTT,TRBD2,TRBJ2-3,-,TRBV4-1
CSVGQGLVFVETQYF,TGCAGCGTAGGACAGGGATTGGTGTTCGTAGAGACCCAGTACTTC,TRBD1,TRBJ2-5,-,TRBV29-1
CSATDPLSGNTEAFF,TGCAGTGCCACAGACCCCCTCTCAGGGAACACTGAAGCTTTCTTT,-,TRBJ1-1,few,TRBV20-1
CATSDTRGQGNGANVLTF,TGTGCCACCAGTGATACCCGGGGACAGGGGAACGGGGCCAACGTCCTGACTTTC,TRBD1,TRBJ2-6,few,TRBV24-1
CASSHVGGGEGNYEQYF,TGTGCCAGCAGCCACGTAGGGGGAGGGGAAGGTAACTACGAGCAGTACTTC,-,TRBJ2-7,few,TRBV4-2
CASSPSPGLAGANVLTF,TGTGCCAGCAGCCCCTCCCCGGGGCTAGCTGGGGCCAACGTCCTGACTTTC,-,TRBJ2-6,-,TRBV7-9
CSARDHRGSGEQYF,TGCAGTGCTAGAGATCACAGGGGGAGCGGCGAGCAGTACTTC,TRBD1,TRBJ2-7,few,TRBV20-1
CATSGQGGTDTQYF,TGTGCCACCAGTGGACAGGGGGGGACAGATACGCAGTATTTT,TRBD1,TRBJ2-3,-,TRBV24-1
CASSPRLAGGLSYNEQFF,TGTGCCAGCAGTCCCAGACTAGCGGGGGGGCTCTCCTACAATGAGCAGTTCTTC,TRBD2,TRBJ2-1,few,TRBV2
CASSLDRTGWTEAFF,TGTGCCAGCAGCTTAGATCGCACGGGGTGGACTGAAGCTTTCTTT,-,TRBJ1-1,many,TRBV11-2
CATSDGRTGENGYTF,TGTGCCACCAGTGACGGCAGGACAGGGGAGAATGGCTACACCTTC,TRBD1,TRBJ1-2,few,TRBV24-1
CSAQLAGGNNEQFF,TGCAGTGCGCAACTAGCGGGGGGGAACAATGAGCAGTTCTTC,TRBD2,TRBJ2-1,-,TRBV20-1
CATSDGTSGKYYEQYF,TGTGCCACCAGTGATGGGACTAGCGGGAAATACTACGAGCAGTACTTC,TRBD2,TRBJ2-7,-,TRBV24-1
CAWNRGPNEKLFF,TGTGCCTGGAACAGGGGACCCAATGAAAAACTGTTTTTT,TRBD1,TRBJ1-4,-,TRBV30
CATSEQGNTGELFF,TGTGCCACCTCGGAACAGGGGAACACCGGGGAGCTGTTTTTT,-,TRBJ2-2,few,TRBV24-1
CASSLWGEAMNTEAFF,TGTGCCAGCAGTTTATGGGGGGAGGCAATGAACACTGAAGCTTTCTTT,-,TRBJ1-1,-,TRBV27
CASTNTVELFF,TGTGCCAGCACGAACACCGTGGAGCTGTTTTTT,-,TRBJ2-2,-,TRBV6-6
CASSQRRNTEAFF,TGTGCCAGCAGTCAACGCCGGAACACTGAAGCTTTCTTT,-,TRBJ1-1,many,TRBV6-5
CASSLVVMGTEGTDTQYF,TGTGCCAGCAGCTTAGTCGTGATGGGGACAGAGGGAACAGATACGCAGTATTTT,TRBD1,TRBJ2-3,-,TRBV7-8
CASKVGSNQPQHF,TGTGCCAGCAAGGTGGGGAGCAATCAGCCCCAGCATTTT,-,TRBJ1-5,once,TRBV27
CASGRQGGGYEQYF,TGTGCTAGTGGCCGACAGGGGGGCGGCTACGAGCAGTACTTC,TRBD1,TRBJ2-7,-,TRBV12-5
CASSERRGNEKLFF,TGTGCCAGCAGCGAAAGACGGGGGAATGAAAAACTGTTTTTT,-,TRBJ1-4,few,TRBV6-1
CASKTGYLIEQFF,TGTGCCAGCAAAACAGGGTACCTAATTGAGCAGTTCTTC,-,TRBJ2-1,few,TRBV12-3/TRBV12-4
CASSPRPLMNTEAFF,TGTGCCAGCAGCCCTCGACCCCTAATGAACACTGAAGCTTTCTTT,-,TRBJ1-1,few,TRBV3-1
CASSPFPNVNTEAFF,TGTGCCAGCAGCCCTTTTCCTAACGTGAACACTGAAGCTTTCTTT,-,TRBJ1-1,few,TRBV7-6
CASSLATERTIWRKGYTF,TGTGCCAGCAGCTTAGCAACAGAACGGACCATATGGAGGAAGGGCTACACCTTC,-,TRBJ1-2,few,TRBV7-3
CASSEVPKAGANVLTF,TGTGCCAGCAGTGAAGTCCCTAAGGCTGGGGCCAACGTCCTGACTTTC,-,TRBJ2-6,once,TRBV6-4
CSARAGTLNTEAFF,TGCAGTGCTAGAGCCGGGACACTAAACACTGAAGCTTTCTTT,-,TRBJ1-1,-,TRBV20-1
CASSPRTELGEQYF,TGTGCCAGCAGTCCGCGGACGGAGTTGGGCGAGCAGTACTTC,-,TRBJ2-7,few,TRBV2
CASSRDPQLARTDTQYF,TGTGCCAGCAGCCGGGACCCCCAACTAGCTAGGACAGATACGCAGTATTTT,-,TRBJ2-3,few,TRBV7-2
CASSDSRGNQPQHF,TGTGCCAGCAGCGACTCGCGGGGTAATCAGCCCCAGCATTTT,-,TRBJ1-5,-,TRBV7-8
CSPQGAAEAFF,TGCAGCCCTCAGGGGGCCGCTGAAGCTTTCTTT,TRBD1,TRBJ1-1,few,TRBV29-1
CSAKARNQPQHF,TGCAGTGCTAAGGCCAGAAATCAGCCCCAGCATTTT,-,TRBJ1-5,-,TRBV20-1